The entry below gives a single T cell receptor (beta chain) sequence along with its context. These data belong to a study of blood T cell repertoires in COVID-19. Germline values: CDR1 SNHLY, CDR2 FYNNEI. The CDR3 runs to 17 residues. After removal of 4 bases from V and 4 bases from J, the junction contained 9 bases not matched to a gene. The protocol was immunoSEQ multiplex PCR, while the TCRdb copy is restricted to in-frame clones and leaves out a portion. The sample contains over 80,000 clones, roughly 86% of which appear only once. The rearrangement uses TRBV2 and TRBJ2-1; 11 bases agree with TRBD2. The clonotype originates from a human donor in a cohort sampled during active COVID-19. Sequencing used peripheral blood. CDR3 protein: CASSVDSGRAYYNEQFF. CDR3 in DNA: TGTGCCAGCAGTGTCGATAGCGGGAGGGCATATTACAATGAGCAGTTCTTC.